These 31 T cell receptor beta chains originate from one sample sequenced in a study of T-cell memory formation after mild COVID-19. TCRdb re-derived calls from the 5' RACE reads in MiXCR, one entry per CDR3 protein. The repertoire holds around 300,000 distinct CDR3 sequences, with approximately 18% as singletons. Specimen: PBMCs or a T cell subset sorted from them (not recorded which). These receptors all come from a man younger than 35 who had mild COVID-19 (a few samples of this study predate the infection). Cell type and time point are not known.

This clonotype has more than one count but fewer than ten. CDR3 nucleotide sequence: TGTGCCTGGGGGACAGGGATAAAGAACACTGAAGCTTTCTTT. It encodes CAWGTGIKNTEAFF. The rearrangement links TRBV30 to TRBJ1-1, with 9 bases fitting TRBD1. The CDR3 consists of 14 residues. V gave up 5 bases and J gave up 1 base; unmatched junction bases: 5. The germline V gene has CDR1 GTSNPN and CDR2 SVGIG (reference sequence).

A few counts support this clonotype. The rearrangement uses TRBV12-3 or TRBV12-4 and TRBJ1-4, with no clear D. CDR3 length: 13 residues. V shed 4 bases and J shed 4 bases, with 7 bases lying between them. The CDR3 here is CASSYGYNEKLFF. CDR3 DNA sequence: TGTGCCAGCAGTTACGGATATAATGAAAAACTGTTTTTT.

The chain combines TRBV6-2 or TRBV6-3 with TRBJ1-1; D ambiguous. Looked up from germline, CDR1 is MNHEY and CDR2 is SVGEGT. The length of the CDR3 is 12 residues. With 8 bases removed from V and 3 bases from J, the gap between germline ends came to 10 bases. The CDR3 DNA sequence: TGTGCCAGCTCTACCGTCTACACTGAAGCTTTCTTT. It specifies CASSTVYTEAFF.

This chain links TRBV3-1 with TRBJ1-1; no definite D call. Germline CDR1 is LGHDT and CDR2 is YNNKEL (reference sequence). This CDR3 spans 14 amino acids. Trimming shortened V by 0 bases and J by 5 bases, and 10 bases separated the two germline ends. In DNA, the CDR3 is TGTGCCAGCAGCCAAGATCAGCGCTTGACTGAAGCTTTCTTT. It is translated as CASSQDQRLTEAFF.

The chain is built from TRBV6-5 and TRBJ1-3; the D gene is possibly TRBD1 (5 bases). CDR3 length equals 14 residues. The germline CDR1 and CDR2 sequences are MNHEY and SVGAGI. Trimming took off 7 bases at V and 1 base at J, with 11 bases between the two ends. The CDR3 spells CASIGHSSGNTIYF. The CDR3 DNA is TGTGCCAGCATTGGACATTCATCTGGAAACACCATATATTTT.

The V call is TRBV4-1, the J call TRBJ2-1; 8 nucleotides match TRBD1. Losses at the gene ends were 0 bases for V and 6 bases for J; bases not matched to a gene: 7. The CDR3 is 16 residues long. In germline, CDR1 is MGHRA, CDR2 YSYEKL. CDR3 sequence: CASSQELQGVGNEQFF. In nucleotides, the CDR3 is TGCGCCAGCAGCCAAGAGCTACAGGGGGTGGGCAATGAGCAGTTCTTC.

The table lists this clonotype with many counts. The genes are TRBV10-3 and TRBJ2-5, with 7 bases aligning to TRBD2. V dropped 2 bases and J dropped 1; count of bases not matched to a gene: 4. Germline values: CDR1 ENHRY, CDR2 SYGVKD. CDR3 length: 15 amino acids. The CDR3 is CAISEPQRGQETQYF. The CDR3 nucleotides are TGTGCCATCAGTGAGCCCCAGCGGGGCCAAGAGACCCAGTACTTC.

A few counts support this clonotype. The chain carries TRBV6-5 and TRBJ2-5; 8 bases are a match to TRBD2. From germline, CDR1 is MNHEY and CDR2 SVGAGI. The CDR3 spans 14 residues. Trimming took 3 bases from V and 4 from J; bases not matched to a gene: 4. The CDR3 nucleotides read TGTGCCAGCAGTTATAGCGGGACTCCAGAGACCCAGTACTTC. Residues: CASSYSGTPETQYF.

This clonotype was observed a few times. This chain joins TRBV20-1 and TRBJ1-5, with D perhaps TRBD1 (6 bases). Trimming stripped 5 bases from V and 2 bases from J, with 13 bases between. CDR3 length: 14 amino acids. The germline CDR1 and CDR2 sequences are DFQATT and SNEGSKA (reference sequence). This chain's CDR3 is CSASQGPRNQPQHF. DNA of the CDR3: TGCAGTGCTTCACAGGGTCCCCGCAATCAGCCCCAGCATTTT.

This clonotype was detected a few times. DNA of the CDR3: TGTGCCAGCAGTTACCTTAGCACAGATACGCAGTATTTT. Its protein product is CASSYLSTDTQYF. The gene calls are TRBV6-2 or TRBV6-3 and TRBJ2-3, with unresolved D. This CDR3 has 13 amino acids. Trimming removed 2 bases from V and 0 bases from J, with 3 bases in between. Germline-derived CDR1 and CDR2 are MNHEY and SVGEGT.

The chain combines TRBV7-9 with TRBJ2-1; D is tentatively TRBD1 or TRBD2 (5 bases each). The length of the CDR3 is 14 residues. The germline V and J ends were trimmed by 5 bases and 6 bases, with 14 bases remaining between them. Germline-derived CDR1 and CDR2 are SEHNR and FQNEAQ (reference sequence). The CDR3: CASSPWGTGNEQFF. In DNA, the CDR3 is TGTGCCAGCAGCCCATGGGGGACGGGCAATGAGCAGTTCTTC.

This clonotype is labeled hyperexpanded. V usage is TRBV12-3 or TRBV12-4 and J usage is TRBJ2-7; tentatively, D is TRBD1 (5 bases). This CDR3 is 13 amino acids long. Trimming removed 3 bases from V and 2 bases from J, with 8 bases in between. DNA of the CDR3: TGTGCCAGCAGTTTTTGGACACCCTACGAGCAGTACTTC. Translated, it gives CASSFWTPYEQYF.

This clonotype turned up a few times. The chain employs TRBV20-1 and TRBJ2-7; the D is unclear. The V gene's germline CDR1 is DFQATT and CDR2 SNEGSKA (reference sequence). The CDR3 consists of 11 residues. V shed 0 bases and J shed 3 bases, with 3 bases lying between them. For the CDR3, the DNA is TGCAGTGCTAGAGATGACTACGAGCAGTACTTC. It codes for CSARDDYEQYF.

The chain couples TRBV5-1 to TRBJ2-3, with 13 bases aligning to TRBD2. J was trimmed by 4 bases and V by 4 bases; bases with no gene match: 3. The CDR3 contains 15 residues. CDR1 is SGHRS, CDR2 YFSETQ, per germline. CDR3 coding DNA: TGCGCCAGCAGCGGGGGACTAGCGGGATCAGATACGCAGTATTTT. Translating it yields CASSGGLAGSDTQYF.

The chain uses TRBV7-2 and TRBJ1-2, with 7 bases matching TRBD1. The V gene's germline CDR1 is SGHTA and CDR2 FQGNSA. The V gene end was trimmed by 5 bases and the J gene end by 4 bases; junction bases not matched to a gene: 10. CDR3 length: 15 amino acids. CDR3 amino acids: CASSHSPRGGYGYTF. CDR3 DNA: TGTGCCAGCAGCCACAGTCCCAGGGGGGGCTATGGCTACACCTTC.

V usage is TRBV24-1 and J usage is TRBJ2-2; D gene unclear. CDR1 KGHDR and CDR2 SFDVKD come from the germline V gene. Deletions cut 4 bases from V and 5 bases from J, with 7 bases between. The CDR3 is 13 residues long. The CDR3 DNA reads TGTGCCACCAGTGACTGGGGAACCGGGGAGCTGTTTTTT. Its protein is CATSDWGTGELFF.

This clonotype was observed a few times. This chain connects TRBV7-8 to TRBJ1-2; D unresolved. CDR1 and CDR2 (germline): SGHVS, FQNEAQ. This CDR3 comprises 12 residues. V was shortened by 3 bases and J by 8 bases, with 10 bases between the two germline ends. In DNA form, the CDR3 reads TGTGCCAGCAGCTTCTTCGAGGGAGGCTACACCTTC. This sequence encodes CASSFFEGGYTF. Full variable domain (rest looked up from reference TRBV7-8 and TRBJ1-2): GAGVSQSPRYKVAKRGQDVALRCDPISGHVSLFWYQQALGQGPEFLTYFQNEAQLDKSGLPSDRFFAERPEGSVSTLKIQRTQQEDSAVYLCASSFFEGGYTFGSGTRLTVV.

This clonotype was counted between two and nine times. This chain joins TRBV20-1 and TRBJ1-5; D is perhaps TRBD1 (5 bases). The CDR3 is 14 residues long. V shed 0 bases and J shed 3 bases, with 9 bases lying between them. CDR1 is DFQATT, CDR2 SNEGSKA, per germline (reference sequence). The CDR3 sequence: CSARDPGFNQPQHF. CDR3 DNA sequence: TGCAGTGCTAGAGATCCAGGGTTCAATCAGCCCCAGCATTTT.

This clonotype was detected ten times or more. This chain connects TRBV12-3 or TRBV12-4 to TRBJ2-3; TRBD2 agrees at 11 bases. J lost 1 base, V lost 5 bases, and 5 bases had no gene match. The CDR3 consists of 16 residues. CDR3 residues: CASSHRLAGRTDTQYF. CDR3 nucleotide sequence: TGTGCCAGCAGTCACCGACTAGCGGGGCGCACAGATACGCAGTATTTT.

This clonotype was counted a few times. This sequence joins TRBV6-2 or TRBV6-3 and TRBJ2-3, with 10 bases matching TRBD2. V trimming: 6 bases; J trimming: 1 base; junction bases outside the gene matches: 10. The CDR3 spans 17 residues. The germline CDR1 and CDR2 sequences are MNHEY and SVGEGT. The CDR3 protein is CASRSFLAGVGTDTQYF. CDR3 coding DNA: TGTGCCAGCAGATCCTTCCTAGCGGGGGTCGGCACAGATACGCAGTATTTT.

This clonotype appeared a few times. The chain uses TRBV18 and TRBJ1-1; 7 bases fit TRBD1. Trimming cost V 6 bases and J 0 bases; bases outside gene matches: 10. Germline V lookup: CDR1 KGHSH, CDR2 LQKENI. The CDR3 covers 16 residues. The chain's CDR3 is CASSTMQGVMNTEAFF. The DNA for the CDR3 is TGTGCCAGCTCTACCATGCAGGGGGTCATGAACACTGAAGCTTTCTTT.

The chain combines TRBV5-1 with TRBJ2-2, with 8 bases fitting TRBD2. Germline V CDR1 and CDR2: SGHRS, YFSETQ. The CDR3 contains 16 residues. With V trimmed by 7 bases and J by 4 bases, 12 bases remained unmatched. In DNA, the CDR3 is TGCGCCAGCCTGTTGGGGGCTAGCGGGCCCACCGGGGAGCTGTTTTTT. Translated, it gives CASLLGASGPTGELFF.

This chain connects TRBV12-3 or TRBV12-4 to TRBJ1-1, with 8 bases fitting TRBD1. The CDR3 is 12 amino acids. The V and J ends lost 5 bases and 11 bases, in that order; junction bases with no gene match: 7. The CDR3 nucleotides are TGTGCCAGCAGTGGACAGGGAGGAAGGGCTTTCTTT. Residues: CASSGQGGRAFF.

This clonotype was counted a few times. V gene TRBV5-1 combines with J gene TRBJ2-3; 7 bases line up with TRBD1. This CDR3 contains 15 residues. CDR1 is SGHRS and CDR2 is YFSETQ in the germline V gene. V shed 4 bases, J shed 4 bases, and the junction held 9 bases outside the gene matches. CDR3 amino acids: CASSIEVGQADTQYF. The CDR3 DNA is TGCGCCAGCAGCATTGAGGTAGGACAGGCAGATACGCAGTATTTT.

This clonotype has just one count. CDR3 bases: TGTGCCAGCAGCTTAAGACAGCCCCACCCGGGCCCCTACAATGAGCAGTTCTTC. Encoded protein: CASSLRQPHPGPYNEQFF. This rearrangement joins TRBV7-2 to TRBJ2-1; TRBD1 might be the D (5 bases). V gave up 2 bases and J gave up 2 bases, with 19 bases separating them. This CDR3 is 18 amino acids long. Germline values: CDR1 SGHTA, CDR2 FQGNSA.

The CDR3 region is CASSLVGQGATDTQYF. The CDR3 DNA follows: TGTGCCAGCAGCTTAGTAGGACAGGGGGCCACAGATACGCAGTATTTT. This chain joins TRBV7-8 and TRBJ2-3, with 11 bases aligning to TRBD1. V shed 1 base and J 2 bases; nucleotides not matched to a gene: 2. The CDR3 consists of 16 residues. Germline CDR1 reads SGHVS; CDR2 reads FQNEAQ.

This clonotype was seen more than once but under ten times. The chain joins TRBV7-9 to TRBJ1-1; TRBD1 matches at 9 bases. Germline values: CDR1 SEHNR, CDR2 FQNEAQ (reference sequence). Trimming cost V 6 bases and J 1 base; bases outside gene matches: 6. The CDR3 consists of 15 residues. This CDR3 is CASRTTGGQNTEAFF. CDR3 nucleotides: TGTGCCAGCAGGACGACAGGGGGGCAGAACACTGAAGCTTTCTTT.

This chain connects TRBV30 to TRBJ1-1, with D maybe TRBD1 (5 bases). Trimming took off 3 bases at V and 6 bases at J, with 14 bases between the two ends. Germline CDR1 and CDR2: GTSNPN and SVGIG (reference sequence). The CDR3 totals 13 residues. The CDR3 here is CAWRGDGNAEAFF. CDR3 DNA sequence: TGTGCCTGGAGGGGGGATGGAAACGCTGAAGCTTTCTTT.

The chain recombines TRBV4-3 with TRBJ1-1, with a weak D call TRBD1 (6 bases). V was trimmed by 0 bases and J by 4 bases, leaving 9 bases between them. The CDR3 contains 14 residues. From germline, CDR1 is LGHNA and CDR2 YSLEER. CDR3 DNA sequence: TGCGCCAGCAGCCAAGATTGGGGGCTCACTGAAGCTTTCTTT. Translation gives CASSQDWGLTEAFF.

This chain joins TRBV18 and TRBJ1-5; 7 bases map to TRBD1. The CDR3 totals 13 residues. In germline, CDR1 is KGHSH, CDR2 LQKENI. After removal of 6 bases from V and 5 bases from J, the junction contained 4 bases not matched to a gene. For the CDR3, the DNA is TGTGCCAGCTCCACAGGGGAGGATCAGCCCCAGCATTTT. Translation gives CASSTGEDQPQHF.

This chain links TRBV24-1 with TRBJ1-5, with D tentatively TRBD1 (5 bases). From germline, CDR1 is KGHDR and CDR2 SFDVKD. The CDR3 spans 18 residues. The V end lost 2 bases, the J end lost 0 bases, and 16 bases lay between the germline ends. This chain's CDR3 is CATSDSLTGVYSNQPQHF. The CDR3 DNA sequence: TGTGCCACCAGTGATTCCCTTACAGGAGTCTATAGCAATCAGCCCCAGCATTTT.